The T cell receptor beta chain under discussion was sequenced for a study of human T cells and chemical hapten exposure. Study details: Per-sample variation in TCR yield stemmed mainly from small pooled library volume differences. Study results and caveats: TCRs above 1 in 1000 frequency did not change with DPC sensitization.

Regarding time point: patch test 2, 6 weeks after DPC sensitization. The treatment was: therapeutic diphenylcyclopropenone sensitization with weekly scalp DPC. MiXCR, applied by TCRdb to the RACE reads, yields one record per CDR3 protein. This sample has roughly 92,000 distinct CDR3 sequences, with about an eighth found just once. This clonotype has just a few counts. Antigen: not known. The sequence came from a woman aged 35 to 49 with alopecia areata. Some clones in this sample may be carry-over from other donors' samples. The specimen comprised whole blood, sampled in connection with sensitization to the hapten diphenylcyclopropenone (DPC).

As DNA, the CDR3 is TGTGCCAGCAGTGAAGCGTTCCCCGGGACAGGGTCCTACAATGAGCAGTTCTTC. This translates into CASSEAFPGTGSYNEQFF. The rearrangement joins TRBV6-1 to TRBJ2-1; TRBD1 matches 9 bases. V lost 0 bases and J lost 1; bases outside the gene matches: 7. The CDR3 is 18 amino acids. CDR1 is MNHNS, CDR2 SASEGT, per germline.